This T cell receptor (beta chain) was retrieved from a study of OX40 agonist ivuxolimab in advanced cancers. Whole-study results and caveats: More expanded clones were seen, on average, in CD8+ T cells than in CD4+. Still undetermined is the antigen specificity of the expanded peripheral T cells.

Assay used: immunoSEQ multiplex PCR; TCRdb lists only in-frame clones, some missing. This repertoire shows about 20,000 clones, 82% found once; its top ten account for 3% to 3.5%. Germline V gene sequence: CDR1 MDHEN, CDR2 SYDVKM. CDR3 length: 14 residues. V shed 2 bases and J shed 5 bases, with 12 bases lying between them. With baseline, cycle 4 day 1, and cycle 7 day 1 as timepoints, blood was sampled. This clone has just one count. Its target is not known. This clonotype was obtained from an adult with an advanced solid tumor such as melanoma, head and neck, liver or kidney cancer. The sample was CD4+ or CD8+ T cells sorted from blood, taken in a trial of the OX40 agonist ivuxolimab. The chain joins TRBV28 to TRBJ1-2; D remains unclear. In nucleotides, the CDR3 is TGTGCCAGCAGTTTAGAACTGGCGGCATATGGCTACACCTTC. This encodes CASSLELAAYGYTF.